These 4 T cell receptor beta chains were sequenced from one sample in a study of blood T cell repertoires in COVID-19. Clones were read by immunoSEQ multiplex PCR, and TCRdb kept only the in-frame ones, dropping some. Of approximately 200,000 clones detected, about 83% appear once; the ten largest clones hold roughly 9.1%. The sample taken for sequencing was PBMCs or T cells enriched from blood (not recorded which). These receptors all come from a woman in her twenties or thirties who had recovered from COVID-19.

The chain carries TRBV7-9 and TRBJ2-3; 10 bases agree with TRBD2. V lost 3 bases and J lost 1; bases outside the gene matches: 1. The germline V gene has CDR1 SEHNR and CDR2 FQNEAQ (reference sequence). There are 15 residues in the CDR3. CDR3 loop: CASSLTSGRTDTQYF. For the CDR3, the DNA is TGTGCCAGCAGCTTGACTAGCGGGCGCACAGATACGCAGTATTTT. Based on the CDR3 plus reference TRBV7-9 and TRBJ2-3, the full variable domain is DTGVSQNPRHKITKRGQNVTFRCDPISEHNRLYWYRQTLGQGPEFLTYFQNEAQLEKSRLLSDRFSAERPKGSFSTLEIQRTEQGDSAMYLCASSLTSGRTDTQYFGPGTRLTVL.

DNA of the CDR3: TGTGCCACCGTGGGGCAGAACTATGGCTACACCTTC. This sequence encodes CATVGQNYGYTF. The rearrangement joins TRBV21-1 to TRBJ1-2; the tabulated D call, TRBD1, remains unverified against the DNA. TRBV21-1 is assigned pseudogene status. The CDR3 length is 12 residues.

The rearrangement links TRBV5-1 to TRBJ1-1, with 9 bases lining up with TRBD1. Looked up from germline, CDR1 is SGHRS and CDR2 is YFSETQ. The CDR3 runs 16 residues. The V and J ends lost 2 bases and 5 bases, in that order; junction bases with no gene match: 10. The CDR3 DNA reads TGCGCCAGCAGCTTAGGGACAGGGAAGGGAGTAACTGAAGCTTTCTTT. Residues: CASSLGTGKGVTEAFF.

V is TRBV29-1 and J is TRBJ2-1, with 10 positions matching TRBD2. This CDR3 is built from 17 residues. Germline V CDR1 and CDR2: SQVTM, ANQGSEA. Losses at the gene ends were 1 base for V and 4 bases for J; bases not matched to a gene: 10. The CDR3 nucleotides read TGCAGCGTTGAAGGCCGGGCTAGCGGGAGATTATACAATGAGCAGTTCTTC. It yields the protein CSVEGRASGRLYNEQFF.